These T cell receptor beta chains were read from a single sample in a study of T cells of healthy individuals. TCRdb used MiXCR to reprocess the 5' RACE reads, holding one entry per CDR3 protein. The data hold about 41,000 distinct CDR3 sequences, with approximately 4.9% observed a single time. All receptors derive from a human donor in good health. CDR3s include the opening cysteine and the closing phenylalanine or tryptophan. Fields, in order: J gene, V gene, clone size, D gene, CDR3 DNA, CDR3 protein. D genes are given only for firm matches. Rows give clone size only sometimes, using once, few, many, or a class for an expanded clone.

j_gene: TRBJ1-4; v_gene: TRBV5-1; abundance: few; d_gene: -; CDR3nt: TGCGCCAGCAGTGAGTCGACAACTAATGAAAAACTGTTTTTT; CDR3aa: CASSESTTNEKLFF
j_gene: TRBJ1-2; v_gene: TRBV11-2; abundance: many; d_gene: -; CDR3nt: TGTGCCAGCAGCTCCCTCGGCCGGGAGGACTATGGCTACACCTTC; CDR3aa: CASSSLGREDYGYTF
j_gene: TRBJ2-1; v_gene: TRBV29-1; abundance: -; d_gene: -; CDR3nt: TGCAGCGTCCTCGGGAATACCAATGAGCAGTTCTTC; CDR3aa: CSVLGNTNEQFF
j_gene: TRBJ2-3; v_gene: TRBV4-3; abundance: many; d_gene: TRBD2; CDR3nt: TGCGCCAGCAGCCAAGATAGCGGGACATCAGATACGCAGTATTTT; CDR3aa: CASSQDSGTSDTQYF
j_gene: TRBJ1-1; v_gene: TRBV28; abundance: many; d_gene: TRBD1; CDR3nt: TGTGCCAGCAGTCCCAGGGGGATGAACACTGAAGCTTTCTTT; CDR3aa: CASSPRGMNTEAFF
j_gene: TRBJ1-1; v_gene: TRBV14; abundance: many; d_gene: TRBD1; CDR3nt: TGTGCCAGCAGCCTTGTAGCAGGGGGCACTGAAGCTTTCTTT; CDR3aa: CASSLVAGGTEAFF
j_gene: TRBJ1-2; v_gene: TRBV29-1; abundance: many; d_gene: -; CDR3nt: TGCAGCGTTGATCTCGTTCCTGGCTACACCTTC; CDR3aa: CSVDLVPGYTF
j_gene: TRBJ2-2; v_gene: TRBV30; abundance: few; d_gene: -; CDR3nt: TGTGCCTGGAGTCGGACCGTGAACACCGGGGAGCTGTTTTTT; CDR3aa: CAWSRTVNTGELFF
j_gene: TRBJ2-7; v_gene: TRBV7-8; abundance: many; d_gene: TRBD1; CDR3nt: TGTGCCAGCAGCGCACGCTGGGACAGGGGTGTTGGGCAGTACTTC; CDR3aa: CASSARWDRGVGQYF
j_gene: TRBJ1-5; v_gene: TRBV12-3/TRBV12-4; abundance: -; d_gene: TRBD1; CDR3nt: TGTGCCAGCAGTGACAGGGATTATCAGCCCCAGCATTTT; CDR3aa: CASSDRDYQPQHF
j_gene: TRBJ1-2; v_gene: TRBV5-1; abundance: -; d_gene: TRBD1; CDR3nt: TGCGCCAGCAGTCCCGACAGGGGGTATGGCTACACCTTC; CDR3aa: CASSPDRGYGYTF
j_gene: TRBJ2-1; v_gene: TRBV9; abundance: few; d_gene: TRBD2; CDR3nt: TGTGCCAGCAGCGTAGGCGGGAGAGCCTACAATGAGCAGTTCTTC; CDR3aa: CASSVGGRAYNEQFF
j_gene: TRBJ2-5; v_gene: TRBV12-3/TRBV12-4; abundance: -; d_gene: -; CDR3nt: TGTGCCAGCAGTTTAGCGCGCGTAAAGGAGACCCAGTACTTC; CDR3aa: CASSLARVKETQYF
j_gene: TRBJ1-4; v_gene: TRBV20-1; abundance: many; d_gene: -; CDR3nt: TGCAGTGCCTCTTCAGGGGTAGCTAATGAAAAACTGTTTTTT; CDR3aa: CSASSGVANEKLFF
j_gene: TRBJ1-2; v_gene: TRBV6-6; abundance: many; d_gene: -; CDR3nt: TGTGCCAGCAGCCCAAGAGACTATGGCTACACCTTC; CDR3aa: CASSPRDYGYTF
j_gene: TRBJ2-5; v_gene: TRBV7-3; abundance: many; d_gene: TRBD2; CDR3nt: TGTGCCAGCAGCCGGCAGGGCGGGGGGGCCCAAGAGACCCAGTACTTC; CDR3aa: CASSRQGGGAQETQYF
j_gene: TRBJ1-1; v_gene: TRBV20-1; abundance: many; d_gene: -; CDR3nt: TGCAGTGCTATGGGACGCTGGGGAGCTTTCTTT; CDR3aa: CSAMGRWGAFF
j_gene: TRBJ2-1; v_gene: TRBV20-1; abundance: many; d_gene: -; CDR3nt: TGCAGTGCTAGTGACATTGAGCAGTTCTTC; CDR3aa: CSASDIEQFF
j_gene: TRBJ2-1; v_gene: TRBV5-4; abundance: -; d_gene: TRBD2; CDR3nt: TGTGCCAGCAGTGGGGCGGGGGGGCCCTACAATGAGCAGTTCTTC; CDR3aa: CASSGAGGPYNEQFF
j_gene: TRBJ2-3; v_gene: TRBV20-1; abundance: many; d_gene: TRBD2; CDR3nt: TGCAGTGCTAGAGATCGGAGACTAGCGGGGAGGGGAGATACGCAGTATTTT; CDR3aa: CSARDRRLAGRGDTQYF
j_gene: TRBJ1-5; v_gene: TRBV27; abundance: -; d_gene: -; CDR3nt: TGTGCCAGCAGTCCCCGGGACACCCTGAATCAGCCCCAGCATTTT; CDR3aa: CASSPRDTLNQPQHF
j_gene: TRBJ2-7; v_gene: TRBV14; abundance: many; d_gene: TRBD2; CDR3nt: TGTGCCAGCAGCCAAGGAGGGGGACTAGCGGGACCCTACGAGCAGTACTTC; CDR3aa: CASSQGGGLAGPYEQYF
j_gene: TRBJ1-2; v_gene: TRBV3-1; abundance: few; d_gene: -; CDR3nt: TGTGCCAGCAGCCAGGGACCGACCGGCTACACCTTC; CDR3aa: CASSQGPTGYTF
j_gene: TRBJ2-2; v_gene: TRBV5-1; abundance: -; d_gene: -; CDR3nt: TGCGCCAGCAGGCCCGGGTCGACAAACACCGGGGAGCTGTTTTTT; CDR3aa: CASRPGSTNTGELFF
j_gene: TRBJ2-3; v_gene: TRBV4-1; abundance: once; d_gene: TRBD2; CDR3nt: TGCGCCAGCAGCCTCACTAGCGGGAGGGCCGAAGATACGCAGTATTTT; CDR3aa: CASSLTSGRAEDTQYF
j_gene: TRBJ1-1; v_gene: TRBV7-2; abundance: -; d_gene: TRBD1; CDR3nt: TGTGCCAGCAGCTCACCGGGACAGGGGTTGAACACTGAAGCTTTCTTT; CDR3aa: CASSSPGQGLNTEAFF
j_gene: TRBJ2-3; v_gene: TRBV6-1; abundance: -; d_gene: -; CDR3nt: TGTGCCAGCAGTGAACAGGGGGGAGGCCCCACAGATACGCAGTATTTT; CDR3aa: CASSEQGGGPTDTQYF
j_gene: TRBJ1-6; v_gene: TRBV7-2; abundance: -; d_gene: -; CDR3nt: TGTGCCAGCAGCTTAGCCTATTCACCCCTCCACTTT; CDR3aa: CASSLAYSPLHF
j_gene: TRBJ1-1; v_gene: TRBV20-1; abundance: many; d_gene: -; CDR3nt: TGCAGTGCTAGAGGAGGTGCAGGGTTGAACACTGAAGCTTTCTTT; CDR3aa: CSARGGAGLNTEAFF
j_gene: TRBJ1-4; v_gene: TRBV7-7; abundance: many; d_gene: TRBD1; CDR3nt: TGTGCTAGCAGCCCCGGGACAGGGGGACATATTGAAAAACTGTTTTTT; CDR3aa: CASSPGTGGHIEKLFF
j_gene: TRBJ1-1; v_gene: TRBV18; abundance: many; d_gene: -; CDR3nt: TGTGCCAGCTCACCACCGATCAGGGTCGAAAACACTGAAGCTTTCTTT; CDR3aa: CASSPPIRVENTEAFF
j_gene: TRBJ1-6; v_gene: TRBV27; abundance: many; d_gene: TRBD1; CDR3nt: TGTGCCAGCAGTCGGACAGGGGAGTCCTATAATTCACCCCTCCACTTT; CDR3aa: CASSRTGESYNSPLHF
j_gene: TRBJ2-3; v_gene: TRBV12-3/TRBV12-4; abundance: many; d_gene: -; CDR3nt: TGTGCCAGCACCCTGGGGTCGGCGCGAAGCACAGATACGCAGTATTTT; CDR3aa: CASTLGSARSTDTQYF
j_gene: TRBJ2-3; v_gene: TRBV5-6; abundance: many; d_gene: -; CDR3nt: TGTGCCAGCAGCCATCAGGGATTCACAGATACGCAGTATTTT; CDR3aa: CASSHQGFTDTQYF
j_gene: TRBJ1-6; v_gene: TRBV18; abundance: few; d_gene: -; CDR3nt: TGTGCCAGCTCACGGACTGGGAATAATTCACCCCTCCACTTT; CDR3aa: CASSRTGNNSPLHF
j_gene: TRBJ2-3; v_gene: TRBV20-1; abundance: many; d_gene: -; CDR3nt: TGCAGTGTGGGGGGGGCGATAGGAGATACGCAGTATTTT; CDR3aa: CSVGGAIGDTQYF
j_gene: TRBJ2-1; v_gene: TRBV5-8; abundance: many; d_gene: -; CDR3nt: TGTGCCAGCAGCCTAGAACCGGGACATGATGAGCAGTTCTTC; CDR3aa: CASSLEPGHDEQFF
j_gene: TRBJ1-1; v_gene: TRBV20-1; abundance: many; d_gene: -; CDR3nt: TGCAGTGCTAGTAAGGGGCTTGCAGCTTTCTTT; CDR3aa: CSASKGLAAFF
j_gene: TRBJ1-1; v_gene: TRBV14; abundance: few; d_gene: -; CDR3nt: TGTGCCAGCAGCCATCAGGGGTGGGGCACTGAAGCTTTCTTT; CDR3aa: CASSHQGWGTEAFF
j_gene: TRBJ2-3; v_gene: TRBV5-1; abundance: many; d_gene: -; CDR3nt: TGCGCCAGCAGCTCACCAACATTCACAGATACGCAGTATTTT; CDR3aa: CASSSPTFTDTQYF
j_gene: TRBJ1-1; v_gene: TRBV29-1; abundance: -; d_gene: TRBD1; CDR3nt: TGCAGCGTTTGCGGACAGGGGTACGGGCACACTGAAGCTTTCTTT; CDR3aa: CSVCGQGYGHTEAFF
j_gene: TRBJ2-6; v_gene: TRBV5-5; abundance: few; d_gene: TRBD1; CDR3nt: TGTGCCAGCAGCCCCCGCCGGGACAGGGCATCGGGGGCCAACGTCCTGACTTTC; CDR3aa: CASSPRRDRASGANVLTF
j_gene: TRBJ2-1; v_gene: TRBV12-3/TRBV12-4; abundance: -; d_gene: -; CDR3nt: TGTGCCAGCAGTTTTACAGGGCTCATCCGCAATGAGCAGTTCTTC; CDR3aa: CASSFTGLIRNEQFF
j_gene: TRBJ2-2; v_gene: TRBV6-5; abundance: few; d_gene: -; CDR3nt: TGTGCCAGCAAGGCCGGGATGGGGGAGCTGTTTTTT; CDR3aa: CASKAGMGELFF
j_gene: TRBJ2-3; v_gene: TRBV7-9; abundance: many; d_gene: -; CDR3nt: TGTGCCAGCAGCTTAGGGGCGGGGTCGAAAACGCAGTATTTT; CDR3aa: CASSLGAGSKTQYF
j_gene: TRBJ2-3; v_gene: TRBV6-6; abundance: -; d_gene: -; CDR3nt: TGTGCCAGCAGGCCACGACGTTCTAGCACAGATACGCAGTATTTT; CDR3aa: CASRPRRSSTDTQYF